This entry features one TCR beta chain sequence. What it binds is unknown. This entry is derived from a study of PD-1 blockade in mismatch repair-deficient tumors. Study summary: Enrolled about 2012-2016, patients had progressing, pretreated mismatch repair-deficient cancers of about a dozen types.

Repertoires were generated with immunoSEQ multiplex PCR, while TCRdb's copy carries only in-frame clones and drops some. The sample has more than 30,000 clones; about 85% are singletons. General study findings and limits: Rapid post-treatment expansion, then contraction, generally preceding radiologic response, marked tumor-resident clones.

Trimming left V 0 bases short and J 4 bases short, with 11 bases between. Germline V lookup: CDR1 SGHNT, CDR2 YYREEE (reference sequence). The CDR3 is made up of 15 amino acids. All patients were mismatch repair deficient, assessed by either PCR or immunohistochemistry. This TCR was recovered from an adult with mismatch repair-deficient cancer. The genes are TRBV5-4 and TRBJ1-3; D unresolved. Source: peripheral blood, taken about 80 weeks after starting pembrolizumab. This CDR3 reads CASSLGGGFGNTIYF. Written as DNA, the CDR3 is TGTGCCAGCAGCTTGGGTGGAGGGTTCGGAAACACCATATATTTT.